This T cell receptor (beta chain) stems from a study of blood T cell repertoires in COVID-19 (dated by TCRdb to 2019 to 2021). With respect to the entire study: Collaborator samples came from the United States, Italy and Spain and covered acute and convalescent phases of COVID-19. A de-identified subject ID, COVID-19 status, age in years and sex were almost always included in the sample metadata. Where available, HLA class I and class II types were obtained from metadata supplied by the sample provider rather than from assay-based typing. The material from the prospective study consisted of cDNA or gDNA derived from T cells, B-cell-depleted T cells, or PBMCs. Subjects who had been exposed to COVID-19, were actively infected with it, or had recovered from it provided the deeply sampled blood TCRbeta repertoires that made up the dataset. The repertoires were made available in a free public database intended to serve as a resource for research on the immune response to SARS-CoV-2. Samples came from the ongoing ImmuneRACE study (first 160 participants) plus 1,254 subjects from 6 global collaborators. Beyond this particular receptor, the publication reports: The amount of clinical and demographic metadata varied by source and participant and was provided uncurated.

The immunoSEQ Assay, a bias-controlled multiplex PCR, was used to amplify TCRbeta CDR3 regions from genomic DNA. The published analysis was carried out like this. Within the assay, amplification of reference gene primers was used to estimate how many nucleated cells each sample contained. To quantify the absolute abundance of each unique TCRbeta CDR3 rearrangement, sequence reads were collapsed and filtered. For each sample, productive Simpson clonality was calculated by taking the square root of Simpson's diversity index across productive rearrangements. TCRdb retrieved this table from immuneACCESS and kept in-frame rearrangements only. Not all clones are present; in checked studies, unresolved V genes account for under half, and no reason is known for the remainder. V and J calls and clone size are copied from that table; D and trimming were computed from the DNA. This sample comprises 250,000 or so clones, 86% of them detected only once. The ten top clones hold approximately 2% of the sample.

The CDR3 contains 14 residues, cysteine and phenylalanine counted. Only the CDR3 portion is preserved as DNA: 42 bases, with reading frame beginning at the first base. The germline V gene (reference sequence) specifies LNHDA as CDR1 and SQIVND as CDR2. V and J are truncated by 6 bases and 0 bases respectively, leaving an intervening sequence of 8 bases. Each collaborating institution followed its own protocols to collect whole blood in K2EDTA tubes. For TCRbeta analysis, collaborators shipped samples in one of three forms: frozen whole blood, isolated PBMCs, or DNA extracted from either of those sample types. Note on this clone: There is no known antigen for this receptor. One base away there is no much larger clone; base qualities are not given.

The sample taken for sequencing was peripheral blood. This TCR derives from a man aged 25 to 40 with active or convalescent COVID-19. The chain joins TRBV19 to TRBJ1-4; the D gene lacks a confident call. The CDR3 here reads CASRRAATNEKLFF. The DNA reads TGTGCCAGTAGACGCGCTGCAACTAATGAAAAACTGTTTTTT.